A selection of T cell receptor beta chains follows, all from one sample in a study of blood T cells in healthy people across ages. MiXCR, run by TCRdb on the 5' RACE reads, gives a single entry per CDR3 protein. The sample yields roughly 900,000 distinct CDR3 sequences, 40% to 60% seen once. What was sequenced was blood. The receptors were sampled from a man between 25 and 39 years old in good health. Each CDR3 is given with its conserved first and last residue. The order of the fields is V gene, D gene, J gene, CDR3 protein. A D gene is named only where the DNA matches it firmly.

v_call: TRBV20-1; d_call: -; j_call: TRBJ1-2; cdr3_aa: CSARDVGYTF
v_call: TRBV12-5; d_call: -; j_call: TRBJ1-2; cdr3_aa: CASGPDSLYGYTF
v_call: TRBV7-2; d_call: -; j_call: TRBJ2-1; cdr3_aa: CASSLGTHTNEQFF
v_call: TRBV6-5; d_call: -; j_call: TRBJ1-4; cdr3_aa: CASRTGASNEKLFF
v_call: TRBV5-1; d_call: -; j_call: TRBJ2-3; cdr3_aa: CASSIGGHGYGSTDTQYF
v_call: TRBV20-1; d_call: -; j_call: TRBJ1-2; cdr3_aa: CSARDIGGYTF
v_call: TRBV4-2; d_call: -; j_call: TRBJ2-5; cdr3_aa: CASSQDRVSQETQYF
v_call: TRBV2; d_call: -; j_call: TRBJ2-7; cdr3_aa: CASTDPKYEQYF
v_call: TRBV6-6; d_call: -; j_call: TRBJ1-5; cdr3_aa: CASSSLSNQPQHF
v_call: TRBV4-2; d_call: -; j_call: TRBJ2-7; cdr3_aa: CASSQDHRDYEQYF
v_call: TRBV5-1; d_call: -; j_call: TRBJ2-6; cdr3_aa: CASSLDAGFGTGANVPTF
v_call: TRBV28; d_call: -; j_call: TRBJ2-7; cdr3_aa: CASSTVGEQYF